A selection of T cell receptor beta chains follows, all from one sample in a study of response to subunit inactivated influenza vaccine. TCRdb redid the calling of the RT-PCR reads with MiXCR, one entry per CDR3 protein. Here the sample spans a few hundred thousand distinct CDR3 sequences, about 10% being singletons. The sample was also linked to a second study, of T cells expressing NK-cell markers.

Here the sequenced sample was PBMCs from blood, taken on the day of vaccination. These receptors came from a man over 45 who received an inactivated influenza vaccine. Each CDR3 is given with its conserved first and last residue. The D gene is left open where the match is weak. Size values are once, few and many counts, or a class for expanded clones, and some rows have none.

clone_size d_call j_call v_call cdr3_aa cdr3_nt
few TRBD1 TRBJ1-4 TRBV4-2 CASSQDRGYEKLFF TGTGCCAGCAGCCAGGACAGGGGGTATGAAAAACTGTTTTTT
- TRBD1 TRBJ2-7 TRBV5-6 CASSRGQVLSREQYF TGTGCCAGCAGCCGGGGACAGGTTTTGTCCCGCGAGCAGTACTTC
- TRBD2 TRBJ2-3 TRBV20-1 CSARRSGGGDQSTDTQYF TGCAGTGCTAGACGGTCTGGCGGGGGGGACCAGAGCACAGATACGCAGTATTTT
few - TRBJ1-4 TRBV6-2/TRBV6-3 CASSSSGRTEKLFF TGTGCCAGCTCCTCCAGTGGACGAACTGAAAAACTGTTTTTT
- - TRBJ2-1 TRBV7-2 CASSLRTPINEQFF TGTGCCAGCAGCTTAAGGACTCCCATCAATGAGCAGTTCTTC
few TRBD1 TRBJ2-1 TRBV5-1 CASSVSGTGSYNEQFF TGCGCCAGCAGCGTCTCCGGGACAGGCTCCTACAATGAGCAGTTCTTC
many TRBD2 TRBJ2-1 TRBV12-3/TRBV12-4 CASSFQRGGYNEQFF TGTGCCAGCAGTTTCCAGCGGGGGGGATACAATGAGCAGTTCTTC
- - TRBJ1-1 TRBV5-5 CASSLRDTGRTNTEAFF TGTGCCAGCAGCTTGAGGGACACTGGGCGAACGAACACTGAAGCTTTCTTT
- TRBD1 TRBJ2-1 TRBV19 CASHRGRPGIYNEQFF TGTGCCAGCCACAGGGGGAGGCCGGGCATCTACAATGAGCAGTTCTTC
- TRBD2 TRBJ2-3 TRBV6-5 CASSYTSGSADTQYF TGTGCCAGCAGTTACACGAGCGGGAGTGCAGATACGCAGTATTTT
- - TRBJ2-3 TRBV14 CASSQLLRTDTQYF TGTGCCAGCAGCCAATTGCTACGCACAGATACGCAGTATTTT
- - TRBJ2-7 TRBV6-1 CASSEIGTRQGYEQYF TGTGCCAGCAGTGAAATTGGGACTCGACAGGGCTACGAGCAGTACTTC
few TRBD2 TRBJ2-1 TRBV5-1 CASSSPPGTSGRSSYNEQFF TGCGCCAGCAGCTCACCACCCGGGACTAGCGGGAGAAGTTCCTACAATGAGCAGTTCTTC
few TRBD2 TRBJ2-7 TRBV29-1 CSVEGLAGGGEQYF TGCAGCGTTGAGGGACTAGCGGGAGGAGGCGAGCAGTACTTC
few - TRBJ1-1 TRBV25-1 CASSESWGEAFF TGTGCCAGCAGTGAAAGCTGGGGTGAAGCTTTCTTT
- - TRBJ2-2 TRBV10-3 CAIKEGRAADRSGELFF TGTGCCATCAAGGAGGGCAGGGCGGCGGATCGGTCCGGGGAGCTGTTTTTT
few - TRBJ2-4 TRBV4-3 CASSPGRGDGKNIQYF TGCGCCAGCAGCCCCGGGCGGGGCGATGGCAAAAACATTCAGTACTTC
- - TRBJ2-7 TRBV10-2 CASSESPLIQLGPREYF TGCGCCAGCAGTGAGTCGCCCCTAATTCAGCTAGGTCCACGGGAGTACTTC